This is a list of T cell receptor beta chains from one sample in a study of blood T cell repertoires in COVID-19. Assay used: immunoSEQ multiplex PCR; TCRdb lists only in-frame clones, some missing. Of about 170,000 clones in the sample, roughly 88% were seen once. Sequenced sample: peripheral blood. The source is a man between 18 and 29 years old with COVID-19, enrolled during active disease. Each CDR3 is given with its conserved first and last residue.

j_gene,v_gene,CDR3aa
TRBJ2-2,TRBV19,CARARELGTGRRTTVEYGELFF
TRBJ2-2,TRBV19,CASRTRGTGELFF
TRBJ2-5,TRBV27,CASRGGQETQYF
TRBJ1-4,TRBV28,CASTTGSFNEKLLF
TRBJ2-2,TRBV9,CASSLTVNTGELFF
TRBJ1-1,TRBV28,CASSFGEDAFF
TRBJ2-7,TRBV5-6,CASSLVAGEQYF
TRBJ2-3,TRBV4-1,CASSQELVPRGDTQYF
TRBJ1-1,TRBV10-3,CAISEVVGRETEAFF
TRBJ2-7,TRBV11-2,CASSSDRAGEQYF
TRBJ1-2,TRBV9,CASSAMGGQGSYGYTF
TRBJ2-1,TRBV5-6,CASSFLHNEQFF
TRBJ1-2,TRBV2,CASSEEVWRTSGYTF
TRBJ2-1,TRBV7-9,CASRARSNEQFF
TRBJ2-7,TRBV28,CASTKIGGRLYEQYF
TRBJ1-1,TRBV19,CASLEGDSTEAFF